This T cell receptor beta chain emerged from a study of T cell responses to AZD1222 COVID-19 vaccine. Profiling relied on immunoSEQ multiplex PCR, and the TCRdb table lists in-frame clones only, not all of them. The sample lists roughly 100,000 clones, approximately 87% seen once, with 5% to 5.5% in the top ten. Study-level points and caveats: Donors were mostly white British, more females; clonal diversity possibly underestimated. Repertoire collection took place solely once the T cell response had peaked.

The count of this clone is one. As yet, its antigen is unknown. The CDR3 is made up of 14 amino acids. Trimming pared 2 bases from V and 7 bases from J, leaving 12 bases between. Germline values: CDR1 SNHLY, CDR2 FYNNEI. This rearrangement joins TRBV2 to TRBJ1-5; D gene uncertain. The sample in question was peripheral blood, obtained on day 0 of AZD1222 vaccination. This clonotype was obtained from an adult in good health. The CDR3 here is CASSERAAEQPQHF. The CDR3 bases are TGTGCCAGCAGTGAAAGGGCCGCCGAACAGCCCCAGCATTTT.